The following is a T cell receptor beta chain sequence with its context. Its antigen remains unidentified. The data were taken from a study of T cell responses to AZD1222 COVID-19 vaccine. TCRdb's copy holds only in-frame clones and misses some; the assay was immunoSEQ multiplex PCR. The profile shows 150,000 to 200,000 clones, approximately 92% of them singletons. General study findings and limits: The reported proportion of spike-specific TCRs targeting unmutated variant regions was nearly half. Spike-specific TCR breadth and depth rose after two AZD1222 doses. Regions 160-218 and 743-854 held dominance among vaccine-associated CD4 TCRs, which spanned spike. Among AZD1222 vaccinees, only 5 to 7 were seropositive at baseline.

Sequenced material: peripheral blood, taken 28 days after the second dose of the MenACWY control vaccine. The receptor was derived from an adult who received the MenACWY meningococcal vaccine as a control.

The chain's CDR3 is CASSWGDRGLSTDTQYF. The CDR3 nucleotides are TGCGCCAGCAGCTGGGGGGACAGGGGGCTGAGCACAGATACGCAGTATTTT. This sequence joins TRBV5-1 and TRBJ2-3; 12 bases line up with TRBD1. Per the germline V gene, CDR1 is SGHRS and CDR2 is YFSETQ. V gave up 3 bases and J gave up 0 bases; unmatched junction bases: 5. This CDR3 has 17 amino acids.